A single sample gave rise to the 20 T cell receptor beta chains below, sequenced in a study of human T cells and chemical hapten exposure. Time point defined: patch test 2, 6 weeks after DPC sensitization. Treatment indicated: therapeutic diphenylcyclopropenone sensitization with weekly scalp DPC. TCRdb itself ran the RACE reads through MiXCR, one entry per CDR3 protein. The sample has roughly 92,000 distinct CDR3 sequences, 11% seen once. Specimen: whole blood, collected in connection with sensitization to the hapten diphenylcyclopropenone (DPC). The origin of the receptors is a woman aged 40 to 50 with alopecia areata. Some clones in this sample may be carry-over from other donors' samples.

This clonotype has ten or more counts. The chain couples TRBV4-3 to TRBJ1-6, with D uncertain. The V gene's germline CDR1 is LGHNA and CDR2 YSLEER. V was pared by 4 bases and J by 9 bases, with 19 bases between. This CDR3 is 16 amino acids long. The CDR3 coding sequence is TGCGCCAGCAGCCCTTCAAGCGCGGAGCCCAGTTCACCCCTCCACTTT. It encodes CASSPSSAEPSSPLHF.

This clonotype showed up many times. This chain links TRBV5-6 with TRBJ2-7; D call uncertain. Germline V lookup: CDR1 SGHDT, CDR2 YYEEEE. V lost 4 bases and J 2 bases, leaving 13 bases between the germline ends. The CDR3 has 14 residues. DNA of the CDR3: TGTGCCAGCAGCCGCTTAGGCACCACCTACGAGCAGTACTTC. Its translation: CASSRLGTTYEQYF.

The rearrangement links TRBV9 to TRBJ2-3; D gene uncertain. This CDR3 region has 15 residues. V shed 1 base and J shed 2 bases, with 11 bases lying between them. Germline V lookup: CDR1 SGDLS, CDR2 YYNGEE. The CDR3 nucleotides are TGTGCCAGCAGCGTATACGACCGCTCCACAGATACGCAGTATTTT. It yields the protein CASSVYDRSTDTQYF.

A few counts support this clonotype. The V call is TRBV6-6, the J call TRBJ1-5; D call uncertain. The CDR3 extends over 13 amino acids. Germline V gives CDR1 MNHNY, CDR2 SVGAGI (reference sequence). The CDR3 coding sequence is TGTGCAGCGAGACGGGATAGCAATCAGCCCCAGCATTTT. Translated: CAARRDSNQPQHF.

The rearrangement uses TRBV7-2 and TRBJ1-5; D call uncertain. The V gene's germline CDR1 is SGHTA and CDR2 FQGNSA. Trimming left V 5 bases short and J 6 bases short, with 8 bases between. The CDR3 runs 12 residues. The CDR3 bases are TGTGCCAGCAGCCCTGTTGGTCAGCCCCAGCATTTT. Translation gives CASSPVGQPQHF.

This clonotype was recorded a few times. This CDR3 reads CASSPGGAVSQYF. CDR3 bases: TGTGCCAGCAGTCCCGGGGGGGCGGTTTCGCAGTATTTT. This chain joins TRBV2 and TRBJ2-3, with TRBD2 matching over 8 bases. V was clipped by 5 bases and J by 10 bases; unmatched bases: 8. The CDR3 runs to 13 residues. CDR1 SNHLY and CDR2 FYNNEI come from the germline V gene.

This clonotype was observed at least ten times. The chain uses TRBV7-3 and TRBJ2-3; D unresolved. The germline CDR1 and CDR2 sequences are SGHTA and FQGTGA. This CDR3 region has 15 residues. The V end lost 2 bases, the J end lost 1 base, and 10 bases lay between the germline ends. The CDR3 DNA reads as TGTGCCAGCAGCTTAGGCTCCTGGGGCACAGATACGCAGTATTTT. It is translated as CASSLGSWGTDTQYF. Full variable domain (remainder filled in from reference TRBV7-3 and TRBJ2-3): GAGVSQTPSNKVTEKGKYVELRCDPISGHTALYWYRQSLGQGPEFLIYFQGTGAADDSGLPNDRFFAVRPEGSVSTLKIQRTERGDSAVYLCASSLGSWGTDTQYFGPGTRLTVL.

Notes on this clonotype: As the CDR3 is not closed by the conserved phenylalanine or tryptophan, this likely results from a read error. The rearrangement joins TRBV10-2 to TRBJ1-1, with a possible D match to TRBD1 (6 bases). Trimming left V 5 bases short and J 4 bases short, with 14 bases between. The CDR3 consists of 14 residues. In germline, CDR1 is WSHSY, CDR2 SAAADI. The CDR3 region has the DNA TGCGCCAGCAGTACAGGGTTCGGGGGCACTGAAGCTTTCTTA. Residues: CASSTGFGGTEAFL.

This clonotype has ten or more counts. The J gene is TRBJ2-1, the V gene TRBV20-1; 12 bases align to TRBD2. The V segment lost 0 bases and the J segment 7 bases; nucleotides outside the gene matches: 16. This CDR3 has 19 residues. Looked up from germline, CDR1 is DFQATT and CDR2 is SNEGSKA (reference sequence). The CDR3 DNA reads as TGCAGTGCTAGAGACCGATCAGGGGCTAGCGGGAGGGCCCAGAATGAGCAGTTCTTC. This translates into CSARDRSGASGRAQNEQFF.

In this sample, this clonotype turned up a few times. V usage is TRBV7-9 and J usage is TRBJ1-1, with D hard to call. Trimming pared 6 bases from V and 4 bases from J, leaving 6 bases between. Germline values: CDR1 SEHNR, CDR2 FQNEAQ (reference sequence). This CDR3 spans 11 amino acids. The chain's CDR3 is CASREGTEAFF. The CDR3 bases are TGTGCCAGCAGGGAGGGCACTGAAGCTTTCTTT.

The chain carries TRBV9 and TRBJ2-1; 7 nucleotides match TRBD1. The CDR3 is 15 amino acids. CDR1 is SGDLS, CDR2 YYNGEE, per germline. The V segment lost 1 base and the J segment 5 bases; nucleotides outside the gene matches: 6. CDR3 sequence (DNA): TGTGCCAGCAGCGTAAGGTGGCAGGGGGACAATGAGCAGTTCTTC. Translating gives CASSVRWQGDNEQFF.

A few counts support this clonotype. The chain combines TRBV4-3 with TRBJ2-1; the D gene is possibly TRBD2 (6 bases). Germline V gene sequence: CDR1 LGHNA, CDR2 YSLEER. Trimming shortened V by 3 bases and J by 4 bases, and 22 bases separated the two germline ends. The CDR3 length is 18 residues. CDR3 nucleotide sequence: TGCGCCAGCAGCCACCCCGGGAGTAGTCTTGATCTTTACAATGAGCAGTTCTTC. It is translated as CASSHPGSSLDLYNEQFF.

In this sample, this clonotype turned up a few times. The chain carries TRBV12-3 or TRBV12-4 and TRBJ1-2; 8 bases are shared with TRBD1. The CDR3 spans 15 residues. V lost 5 bases to trimming and J lost 7 bases; unmatched junction nucleotides: 12. CDR3 amino acids: CASSSGQGSSAGYTF. The CDR3 DNA is TGTGCCAGCAGTAGTGGACAGGGTAGTTCCGCTGGCTACACCTTC.

This clonotype was detected a few times. The chain is built from TRBV2 and TRBJ2-2; D gene unclear. Germline V lookup: CDR1 SNHLY, CDR2 FYNNEI. V was trimmed by 8 bases and J by 2 bases, leaving 9 bases between them. The CDR3 is 13 amino acids. CDR3 sequence reads: CASGLSNTGELFF. CDR3 sequence (DNA): TGTGCCAGCGGTCTTTCTAACACCGGGGAGCTGTTTTTT. The full variable domain, rest sourced from reference TRBV2 and TRBJ2-2, is EPEVTQTPSHQVTQMGQEVILRCVPISNHLYFYWYRQILGQKVEFLVSFYNNEISEKSEIFDDQFSVERPDGSNFTLKIRSTKLEDSAMYFCASGLSNTGELFFGEGSRLTVL.

This clonotype turned up a few times. This chain links TRBV11-2 with TRBJ2-1; 7 bases line up with TRBD2. The CDR3 is 16 residues long. Unmatched junction bases numbered 16, after V lost 5 bases and J lost 9 bases. Germline V gene sequence: CDR1 SGHAT, CDR2 FQNNGV. The CDR3 sequence is CASSGRDAGEVGEQFF. The CDR3 DNA reads TGTGCCAGCAGCGGCCGGGATGCGGGAGAAGTAGGTGAGCAGTTCTTC.

The sample holds a few counts of this clonotype. The chain couples TRBV19 to TRBJ2-7; D is perhaps TRBD2 (6 bases). CDR1 and CDR2 (germline): LNHDA, SQIVND (reference sequence). The CDR3 runs to 14 residues. V was trimmed by 5 bases and J by 3 bases, leaving 14 bases between them. The CDR3 DNA is TGTGCCAGTAGTCCGGAGGGACGGAACTACGAGCAGTACTTC. This translates into CASSPEGRNYEQYF.

This clonotype was detected ten times or more. The rearrangement uses TRBV18 and TRBJ1-5; the D is unclear. CDR3 length equals 13 residues. V lost 2 bases and J 5 bases, leaving 7 bases between the germline ends. CDR1 KGHSH and CDR2 LQKENI come from the germline V gene. The CDR3 DNA follows: TGTGCCAGCTCACCAGTCCTCGATCAGCCCCAGCATTTT. Translated: CASSPVLDQPQHF. The full variable domain, with the rest looked up from reference TRBV18 and TRBJ1-5, is NAGVMQNPRHLVRRRGQEARLRCSPMKGHSHVYWYRQLPEEGLKFMVYLQKENIIDESGMPKERFSAEFPKEGPSILRIQQVVRGDSAAYFCASSPVLDQPQHFGDGTRLSIL.

This clonotype appeared many times. This rearrangement joins TRBV20-1 to TRBJ2-4, with D perhaps given as TRBD1 or TRBD2 (6 bases each). CDR1 and CDR2 from the germline V gene are DFQATT and SNEGSKA (reference sequence). The CDR3 runs 11 residues. The CDR3 sequence is CGGGQGNIQYF. For the CDR3, the DNA is TGCGGAGGGGGGCAGGGAAACATTCAGTACTTC.

This clonotype has at least ten counts. The chain recombines TRBV7-9 with TRBJ2-7; a weak D match, TRBD1 (8 bases). CDR1 SEHNR and CDR2 FQNEAQ come from the germline V gene (reference sequence). The V end lost 5 bases, the J end lost 3 bases, and 17 bases lay between the germline ends. This CDR3 is 15 amino acids long. CDR3 nucleotide sequence: TGTGCCAGCAGCCGGAGCGGGACAGGAAACTACGAGCAGTACTTC. Amino acids: CASSRSGTGNYEQYF.

This clonotype was seen ten or more times. The CDR3 reads CSARSREQATYNEQFF. The CDR3 DNA is TGCAGTGCTAGATCCCGTGAACAGGCCACTTACAATGAGCAGTTCTTC. V and J are TRBV20-1 and TRBJ2-1, with D perhaps TRBD1 (5 bases). This CDR3 comprises 16 residues. Germline V gene sequence: CDR1 DFQATT, CDR2 SNEGSKA (reference sequence). V was clipped by 2 bases and J by 4 bases, with 18 bases between them.